This TCR beta chain was sequenced in a study of beta chain features in type 1 diabetes. Looking at the study overall: Similarity in age, gender and cell yields was seen between patients and healthy donors. Broader study findings: Diminished insertions and augmented deletions at VDJ junctions characterized type 1 diabetes patients. Shortening that was moderate but significant affected the TCRB CDR3s of Type 1 diabetes patients in all four CD4+ subsets. TCRB repertoires of naive, central memory and Treg cells appeared more similar among patients than among healthy donors.

For this clone: Its antigen is unknown.

Expressed TCRB transcripts were sequenced, since all the RNA that had been isolated was reverse transcribed. Using immunoSEQ multiplex PCR, the repertoire was profiled, and TCRdb retains in-frame clones only, with some absent. The sample records 250,000 to 300,000 clones, around 22% being singletons. The CDR3 totals 13 residues. V dropped 4 bases and J dropped 8; count of bases not matched to a gene: 6. The germline V gene encodes CDR1 SGHRS and CDR2 YFSETQ. The chain recombines TRBV5-1 with TRBJ2-4, with 7 bases fitting TRBD1. Sequencing used naive CD4+ T cells from blood. The TCR comes from a woman between 25 and 40 years old with type 1 diabetes. In DNA, the CDR3 is TGCGCCAGCAGCATGGGACAGCTTGACATTCAGTACTTC. Protein sequence: CASSMGQLDIQYF.